This record looks at one T cell receptor beta chain sequence and its context. Its binding antigen is unknown. No per-base quality is available; no much larger clone lies one base away. V drops 8 bases and J drops 6 bases, leaving 10 bases in between. Taken from cysteine to phenylalanine, the CDR3 has 11 residues. The CDR3 DNA has 33 bases and is translated from base 1. As encoded in the germline V gene, CDR1 is SGHAT while CDR2 is FQNNGV. Using the deep immunoSEQ assay, TCR CDR3 regions were amplified from genomic DNA by multiplex PCR. Extracted genomic DNA from each cell subset was spread evenly across all wells of several immunoSEQ 96-well plates, with each plate serving as a replicate. For sorted subsets, approximately 210 ng of genomic DNA, equivalent to some 30,000 T cell genomes, went into each replicate PCR. Purified libraries were measured with a Qubit 3.0 fluorometer, size-checked on a Bioanalyzer 2100, and measured again with the KAPA Library Quantification kit. Each immunoSEQ 96-well plate was sequenced on its own single-read 150-cycle Illumina NextSeq 550 flow cell. From the authors' description of their analysis: Because only junctional sequences without quality scores were contained in the immunoSEQ output, filtering matching that applied to full-length reads could not be performed. To assign V/J genes and CDR3, sequences were annotated using PyIR, a Python wrapper for IgBLAST v1.9, with IMGT germline references. Reads were removed for weak V/J assignments (E-value above 1e-6), missing CDR3, stop codons, out-of-frame junctions, or ambiguous translated residues. V3J clonotypes were defined as sequences sharing an identical inferred V gene, J gene, and CDR3 amino acid sequence. Percentage overlap between repertoires was calculated by dividing the number of shared unique clonotypes by the size of the smaller repertoire. Repertoire richness was assessed with RTK rarefaction, the Chao1 estimator, and Recon v2.1 estimates of unobserved clonotypes. OLGA was used to compute generation probabilities for all TCRbeta clonotypes that the gDNA method yielded from a handful of donors. TCRdb took over this immuneACCESS table, retaining in-frame rearrangements with V and J assigned. Such tables are incomplete; in checked studies, under half of the missing clones stem from an unresolved V gene, and the remainder is unexplained. V, J and clone size are those of that table, while D and trimming were read from the DNA. Here the sample has about 700,000 clones; approximately 90% occur a single time. The ten largest clones add up to approximately 24% of the sample.

The sample originates from a study of shared clonotypes between healthy human individuals (dated by TCRdb to 2020 to 2022). Background on the whole study: A couple of women and three men aged 18 to 49 years were included in the cohort. Leukapheresis yielded between about 0.94 and 9.5 billion PBMCs per donor. Different laboratories and diverse techniques were used to prepare libraries and sequence TCR repertoires, to increase sequencing depth and limit assay-specific biases. To estimate repertoire size and how much clonotypes are shared between individuals, the study performed deep sequencing of blood TCR repertoires from a few healthy adults. For each donor, three plates each were used for CD4 naive and CD4 memory, two plates were used for CD8 naive, and one plate was used for CD8 memory. Results and caveats for the whole study, not just this receptor: Compared with non-shared clonotypes, the clonotypes found in all four sorted-subset donors had higher generation probabilities. Based on pairwise subsampling, the degree of clonotype sharing among donors was expected to be affected by sequencing depth. Naive subsets generally had larger estimated clonotype richness than memory subsets did. Rarefaction of sorted-subset datasets indicated incomplete sequencing despite the large sequencing depth. Across a handful of donors, approximately 4.9% of naive CD4, approximately 3.5% of naive CD8, 2.3% of memory CD4, and about 0.4% of memory CD8 clonotypes were shared. Only blood was sampled, and tissue TCR repertoires likely differ from those in blood. The small number of donors limited the genetic and exposure-history diversity represented.

CD8 naive samples consisted of CD45RO-negative cells that were positively selected for CCR7, yielding a CD45RA+CCR7+ population without TemRA cells. The donors were healthy, HIV-negative adults with no recently reported acute infections or vaccinations. Only Caucasian adults living in Nashville, Tennessee, USA were represented among the donors. Blood was collected by leukapheresis, and PBMCs were isolated by Ficoll-Histopaque density gradient centrifugation and then cryopreserved in liquid nitrogen vapor phase. Analytical flow cytometry was used to check the purity and quantity of each magnetically sorted T cell population. Each sorted fraction had its genomic DNA isolated and then quantified by UV absorbance on a Nanodrop 2000c.

This receptor was obtained from a man aged 25 to 45 in good health. The sequence links TRBV11-2 to TRBJ2-5; the D gene assignment is ambiguous. The sample taken for sequencing was naive CD8+ T cells sorted from blood. The cell subset or site label of this sample denotes: CD45RA+CCR7+. Here the CDR3 is given as CASSSEKTQYF. Read as DNA, the sequence is TGTGCCAGCTCCTCTGAGAAGACCCAGTACTTC.